This TCR beta chain was retrieved from a study of T cell responses to AZD1222 COVID-19 vaccine (dated by TCRdb to the early 2020s). In the study overall: A total of 230 to 250 trial participants underwent TCR sequencing, of whom 207 had received two doses of AZD1222 and some 26 had received two doses of the MenACWY control vaccine. Trial participants were enrolled by age into 18-55, 56-69 and 70-plus year subgroups, with roughly 160, 29 and 62 TCR-sequenced participants respectively. Study-level results and caveats: The vaccine-associated CD4 TCRs covered the entire spike protein, and the dominant responses fell in regions 160-218 and 743-854. Only six or seven AZD1222 recipients were SARS-CoV-2 seropositive at baseline, limiting conclusions about previously exposed vaccinees. Reportedly, close to half of the unique spike-specific TCRs recognized epitopes lying outside the regions that are mutated in the B.1.351 and B.1.1.7 variants. Most participants were white British and females outnumbered males, and the authors suggested that clonal diversity may have been underestimated. Because no samples from the day 14 peak response were available, repertoires could be characterized only after the peak T cell response. A significant rise in spike-specific TCR breadth and depth was observed after two AZD1222 doses relative to day 0 and relative to MenACWY recipients. The 56-69-year group was small, and its depth increase did not reach significance, likely because of low power.

Of note for this clone: This clone's antigen is unknown. One base away there is no much larger clone; base qualities are not given.

The CDR3 regions of human TCRbeta chains were subjected to immunosequencing. The study's processing was this. TCRs in the repertoires were compared against a reference library of SARS-CoV-2-specific TCRs that had been generated with the MIRA antigen-specificity platform. Breadth was defined as the fraction of unique TCRs that were SARS-CoV-2-associated. Depth was defined as the fraction of total T cells that were SARS-CoV-2-associated. Each spike-specific TCR was assigned to its reactive spike region and to a CD4 or CD8 class using the MIRA data. Log10-transformed breadth and depth values were compared by one-way ANOVA with Sidak's multiple comparisons tests. The source is immuneACCESS, and TCRdb retained only in-frame sequences with V and J called. Part of the clones is not carried over; for the studies checked, unresolved V genes explain less than half of this, and the remainder is unexplained. V and J calls and clone size are as listed in that table; D and trimming were resolved from the DNA. The sample table contains around 170,000 clones; only one count was recorded for roughly 91% of them. Jointly, the top ten make up around 2% of the sample.

The time point label on this specimen signifies: about 28 days (+/-7) after the second vaccine dose. AZD1222 recipients with second doses at about 4 weeks or about 12 weeks were pooled, because spike-specific TCR depth and breadth did not differ between schedules. Vaccinee samples came from UK trials COV001 and COV002, including a single-blind randomized controlled phase 2/3 trial of AZD1222 (ChAdOx1 nCoV-19) in healthy adults. For TCRbeta chain sequencing, PBMC samples were collected from trial participants at day 0 and at day 28 after the second dose. Ends trimmed: V by 3 bases, J by 2 bases; bases unmatched to a gene: 8. Sequences KGHSH (CDR1) and LQKENI (CDR2) are obtained from the germline V gene. The CDR3, cysteine through phenylalanine, is 16 amino acids long. Solely the CDR3 DNA is kept, with 48 bases framed from the first base.

This chain joins TRBV18 to TRBJ2-3; the junction holds 7 bases that match TRBD1. Sequenced here: peripheral blood, sampled 28 days after the second AZD1222 dose. The clonotype comes from an adult who received the AZD1222 COVID-19 vaccine. The CDR3 corresponds to CASSPPGQIYTDTQYF. In nucleotide form, the sequence is TGTGCCAGCTCACCGCCGGGACAGATCTACACAGATACGCAGTATTTT.